The entry below gives a single T cell receptor beta chain sequence along with its context. The time point was: newly diagnosed GD, antithyroid drugs for less than 3 months. Making the TCR library involved RNA that had been extracted from PBMCs. The diagnosis of Graves' disease used American Thyroid Association guidelines. The record originates from a study of regulatory T cells in long-lasting Graves disease. In building TCR beta libraries, iRepertoire HTBI primers were used together with Arm-PCR of CDR3 regions. From the multiplex PCR reads, TCRdb called clonotypes with MiXCR, one entry per CDR3 protein. The sample consists of 550,000 to 650,000 distinct CDR3 sequences, about 16% of them appearing once. This sample was also put to use in a study of T cells in Graves' hyperthyroidism and ophthalmopathy.

This TCR derives from a man younger than 35 with Graves disease. This specimen was peripheral blood mononuclear cells (PBMCs), taken at new diagnosis, from a patient treated with antithyroid drugs.

The CDR3 region is CASSDLRGLLYNEQFF. CDR3 sequence (DNA): TGTGCCAGCAGCGACCTCAGGGGTCTGCTATACAATGAGCAGTTCTTC. The chain employs TRBV7-9 and TRBJ2-1; maybe TRBD1 (6 bases). V lost 5 bases and J 4 bases, leaving 18 bases between the germline ends. The CDR3 is made up of 16 amino acids. CDR1 and CDR2 (germline): SEHNR, FQNEAQ (reference sequence).